The rows below give T cell receptor beta chains drawn from one sample of a study of vaccination and CD4 T cells after COVID-19. TCRdb re-called the PCR reads with MiXCR, one entry per CDR3 protein. Of over 2,500 distinct CDR3 sequences detected, about 30% appear once; the ten largest clones hold approximately 60%. The antigens for these receptors are not known. The starting material was CD4+ T cells from blood, cultured in vitro, obtained after SARS-CoV-2 vaccination. These receptors all come from a human donor who had recovered from COVID-19. Both conserved end residues are part of each CDR3. A D gene is named only where the DNA matches it firmly. Not all rows give a size; the values are once, few, many and, for expanded clones, a class.

V gene	J gene	D gene	clone size	CDR3 protein	CDR3 DNA
TRBV6-5	TRBJ2-6	NA	many	CASSLQGLSSGANVLTF	TGTGCCAGCAGTTTACAAGGGCTCTCCTCTGGGGCCAACGTCCTGACTTTC
TRBV7-9	TRBJ1-2	NA	NA	CASSTRQGTNYGYTF	TGTGCCAGCAGCACACGGCAGGGAACTAACTATGGCTACACCTTC
TRBV19	TRBJ2-3	TRBD1	medium-sized	CASSVGDRLTDTQYF	TGTGCCAGTAGTGTGGGGGACAGGTTGACAGATACGCAGTATTTT
TRBV10-3	TRBJ1-1	NA	NA	CAIASGWQAGTEAFF	TGTGCCATCGCGTCTGGATGGCAGGCGGGAACTGAAGCTTTCTTT
TRBV2	TRBJ2-1	NA	NA	CASSSYNEQFF	TGTGCCAGCAGTTCCTACAATGAGCAGTTCTTC
TRBV7-9	TRBJ1-1	TRBD1	once	CASSLGQGIKNTKAFF	TGTGCCAGCAGCTTAGGACAGGGGATTAAGAACACTAAAGCTTTCTTT
TRBV6-5	TRBJ1-1	NA	NA	CASSYATDMRAEAFF	TGTGCCAGCAGTTATGCCACAGATATGAGAGCTGAAGCTTTCTTT
TRBV6-5	TRBJ2-1	TRBD2	NA	CASSYPVLAGEGEQFF	TGTGCCAGCAGTTATCCGGTCCTAGCGGGGGAAGGTGAGCAGTTCTTC
TRBV6-1	TRBJ2-5	TRBD1	NA	CASNPWTGEETQYF	TGTGCCAGCAACCCCTGGACAGGGGAGGAGACCCAGTACTTC
TRBV6-5	TRBJ1-2	NA	NA	CASSYSQAPYGYTF	TGTGCCAGCAGTTACTCGCAGGCACCGTATGGCTACACCTTC
TRBV6-1	TRBJ2-7	TRBD2	NA	CASSAGLAGARSYEQYF	TGTGCCAGCAGTGCCGGACTAGCGGGGGCCCGGTCATACGAGCAGTACTTC
TRBV10-1	TRBJ2-3	NA	NA	CASSDAGDTDTQYF	TGCGCCAGCAGTGATGCGGGTGACACAGATACGCAGTATTTT
TRBV20-1	TRBJ1-5	NA	NA	CSARDPGRGEQPQHF	TGCAGTGCTAGAGATCCGGGCCGAGGCGAGCAGCCCCAGCATTTT
TRBV7-9	TRBJ1-5	NA	few	CASSRRRGQPQHF	TGTGCCAGCAGCCGAAGGAGGGGGCAGCCCCAGCATTTT